The clone carrying this T cell receptor (beta chain) has just a few counts. Its antigen remains unknown. This entry comes from a study of cytomegalovirus exposure and HLA in healthy donors. Study summary: From HLA-typed donors, an early data release held about 85 million unique TCRs. Overall study findings and caveats: An analysis that was carried out later associated 15,000 to 20,000 TCR beta sequences with HLA alleles at 0.05 false discovery rate. Despite most TCR sequences being rare, some public TCRs occurred in many donors.

The PCR contained 60 Vbeta and 13 Jbeta primers. The assay was immunoSEQ multiplex PCR, and TCRdb's table has in-frame clones only and misses some. The sample lists roughly 74,000 clones, around 76% occurring once. Looked up from germline, CDR1 is SGHDT and CDR2 is YYEEEE. V shed 0 bases, J shed 7 bases, and the junction held 4 bases outside the gene matches. The CDR3 covers 15 residues. Sequencing was performed on PBMCs. This chain uses TRBV5-6 with TRBJ2-1; TRBD2 agrees at 10 bases. This clonotype originated in a man aged 35-49 years in good health and CMV-seronegative. The CDR3 DNA reads as TGTGCCAGCAGCTTGGGGAGCGGGAGGGGGAATGAGCAGTTCTTC. As protein: CASSLGSGRGNEQFF.